These 22 T cell receptor beta chains originate from one sample sequenced in a study of technical replicates of blood from a few donors. The repertoire was sequenced with immunoSEQ multiplex PCR; TCRdb's copy has only in-frame clones and lacks some. The top ten hold approximately 0.39% of the sample, which has around 80,000 clones, around 89% seen once. Sequenced sample: T cells isolated from PBMCs. The receptor source for this set is a human donor in good health.

The chain employs TRBV19 and TRBJ1-5, with 10 bases lining up with TRBD1. The V and J ends lost 8 bases and 3 bases, in that order; junction bases with no gene match: 7. Germline CDR1 is LNHDA and CDR2 is SQIVND (reference sequence). The CDR3 covers 15 residues. DNA of the CDR3: TGTGCCAGTTGTACCGGGACAGGGGTCAATCAGCCCCAGCATTTT. Amino acid sequence: CASCTGTGVNQPQHF.

The chain couples TRBV7-3 to TRBJ2-2; D is undetermined. The germline gives CDR1 SGHTA, CDR2 FQGTGA. This CDR3 region has 17 residues. Trimming shortened V by 0 bases and J by 5 bases, and 16 bases separated the two germline ends. The CDR3 DNA is TGTGCCAGCAGCTTAACCCCTAGTCGGCGTACAACCGGGGAGCTGTTTTTT. Translated: CASSLTPSRRTTGELFF.

This clone was recorded only once. J is TRBJ2-7 and V is TRBV10-2; D perhaps matches TRBD1 (5 bases). V was trimmed by 9 bases and J by 3 bases, leaving 18 bases between them. CDR3 size: 14 residues. Germline CDR1 is WSHSY and CDR2 is SAAADI. The DNA of the CDR3 is TGCGCCAGGGAGTTTGTACAGGAAGGCTACGAGCAGTACTTC. This translates into CAREFVQEGYEQYF.

The chain employs TRBV6-6 and TRBJ2-3; maybe TRBD1 (7 bases). Germline CDR1 is MNHNY and CDR2 is SVGAGI (reference sequence). V lost 2 bases to trimming and J lost 4 bases, with 10 bases between them. CDR3 length equals 14 residues. CDR3 coding DNA: TGTGCCAGCAGTTACGACAGGGAGGCAGATACGCAGTATTTT. Protein product: CASSYDREADTQYF.

This clone was seen only once. This sequence joins TRBV4-1 and TRBJ2-1, with TRBD2 matching 8 bases. This CDR3 contains 16 residues. V lost 0 bases to trimming and J lost 8 bases; unmatched junction nucleotides: 9. The germline V gene has CDR1 MGHRA and CDR2 YSYEKL. CDR3 loop: CASSQDNSLAGDEQFF. In DNA form, the CDR3 reads TGCGCCAGCAGCCAAGATAATAGCCTAGCGGGCGATGAGCAGTTCTTC.

The V and J genes are TRBV25-1 and TRBJ1-1; 8 positions agree with TRBD1. The CDR3 covers 16 residues. Germline CDR1 reads MGHDK; CDR2 reads SYGVNS. V was pared by 3 bases and J by 4 bases, with 10 bases of the junction left unmatched. The DNA for the CDR3 is TGTGCCAGCAGTGACCGAAGGGACAGGTCCGGCACTGAAGCTTTCTTT. Translating gives CASSDRRDRSGTEAFF.

This clone was counted a few times. The V and J genes are TRBV11-2 and TRBJ1-1, with 9 bases that match TRBD1. Germline assignment: CDR1 SGHAT and CDR2 FQNNGV. The junction had 7 bases not matched to a gene; V was cut back by 5 bases and J by 6 bases. The CDR3 consists of 14 residues. The chain's CDR3 is CASSVRQGVAEAFF. In DNA form, the CDR3 reads TGTGCCAGCAGCGTCAGACAGGGGGTCGCTGAAGCTTTCTTT.

This chain connects TRBV7-9 to TRBJ1-1; D is perhaps TRBD1 (5 bases). Per the germline V gene, CDR1 is SEHNR and CDR2 is FQNEAQ (reference sequence). The CDR3 is 16 amino acids. Trimming shortened V by 4 bases and J by 1 base, and 16 bases separated the two germline ends. The DNA of the CDR3 is TGTGCCAGCAGCTCCCCCTCGAGACAGTCGAACACTGAAGCTTTCTTT. Its translation is CASSSPSRQSNTEAFF.

The chain uses TRBV7-9 and TRBJ1-2, with D unclear. CDR1 and CDR2 (germline): SEHNR, FQNEAQ (reference sequence). Trimming removed 4 bases at V and 6 bases at J, with 6 bases between. CDR3 size: 11 residues. Here the CDR3 reads CASSYSDGYTF. DNA for the CDR3: TGTGCCAGCAGCTACTCCGATGGCTACACCTTC.

As concerns this clone: The junction shows a germline mismatch at one end, possibly a read error. The rearrangement joins TRBV19 to TRBJ2-2; D gene ambiguous. Per germline, CDR1 LNHDA and CDR2 SQIVND (reference sequence). The CDR3 length is 13 residues. CDR3 sequence reads: CASSVTNNGELFF. The CDR3 bases are TGTGCCAGTAGTGTAACCAACAACGGGGAGCTGTTTTTT.

The rearrangement joins TRBV5-5 to TRBJ2-7; 8 positions match TRBD2. This CDR3 spans 14 amino acids. Losses at the gene ends were 2 bases for V and 7 bases for J; bases not matched to a gene: 8. Germline CDR1 SGHKS, CDR2 YYEKEE (reference sequence). CDR3 in DNA: TGTGCCAGCAGCTTAAAGCGGGAGCTAGTTGAGCAGTACTTC. As protein: CASSLKRELVEQYF.

The CDR3 bases are TGTGCCAGCAGTACTGGTGGGGGAGGTCTTTTTGGGGCCAAAAACATTCAGTACTTC. It codes for CASSTGGGGLFGAKNIQYF. V usage is TRBV2 and J usage is TRBJ2-4; D is perhaps TRBD2 (6 bases). CDR1 and CDR2 (germline): SNHLY, FYNNEI. CDR3 length equals 19 residues. V lost 5 bases, J lost 1 base, and 24 bases lay in between.

The rearrangement uses TRBV6-1 and TRBJ2-1; 7 bases fit TRBD2. The CDR3 sequence is 17 residues long. J gave up 1 base and V 0 bases, and 6 bases lay outside the gene matches. Germline CDR1 MNHNS, CDR2 SASEGT. CDR3 protein: CASSEALQGGSYNEQFF. The CDR3 nucleotides read TGTGCCAGCAGTGAAGCGCTCCAGGGAGGGTCCTACAATGAGCAGTTCTTC.

J is TRBJ2-1 and V is TRBV7-3; 10 nucleotides align to TRBD2. V lost 1 base and J lost 7; bases outside the gene matches: 4. CDR3 length: 15 residues. In germline, CDR1 is SGHTA, CDR2 FQGTGA. The CDR3 DNA follows: TGTGCCAGCAGCTTAATACCACTAGCGGGAAATGAGCAGTTCTTC. The encoded protein is CASSLIPLAGNEQFF. Drawing the rest from reference TRBV7-3 and TRBJ2-1, the complete variable domain is GAGVSQTPSNKVTEKGKYVELRCDPISGHTALYWYRQSLGQGPEFLIYFQGTGAADDSGLPNDRFFAVRPEGSVSTLKIQRTERGDSAVYLCASSLIPLAGNEQFFGPGTRLTVL.

The count of this clone is one. V and J are TRBV7-2 and TRBJ2-7, with 9 bases aligning to TRBD1. Germline values: CDR1 SGHTA, CDR2 FQGNSA. CDR3 length: 14 residues. The V and J ends lost 5 bases and 5 bases, in that order; junction bases with no gene match: 7. The CDR3 coding sequence is TGTGCCAGCAGCACGGGACAGGGAGCCAACGAGCAGTACTTC. This gives the protein CASSTGQGANEQYF. The full variable domain, its missing parts supplied by reference TRBV7-2 and TRBJ2-7, is GAGVSQSPSNKVTEKGKDVELRCDPISGHTALYWYRQSLGQGLEFLIYFQGNSAPDKSGLPSDRFSAERTGGSVSTLTIQRTQQEDSAVYLCASSTGQGANEQYFGPGTRLTVT.

The chain joins TRBV6-1 to TRBJ2-7, with D hard to call. Germline CDR1 and CDR2: MNHNS and SASEGT. The CDR3 is 13 amino acids. The V gene lost 1 base and the J gene lost 1 base, with 5 bases spanning the gap. CDR3 DNA: TGTGCCAGCAGTGAAGGGCGGTCCTACGAGCAGTACTTC. Translation: CASSEGRSYEQYF.

This clone was counted only a few times. V gene TRBV29-1 combines with J gene TRBJ2-2; unclear D gene. This CDR3 comprises 11 residues. Germline assignment: CDR1 SQVTM and CDR2 ANQGSEA. V was cut by 4 bases and J by 6 bases, with 6 bases left in between. This chain's CDR3 is CSVVSAGELFF. The DNA of the CDR3 is TGCAGCGTTGTATCTGCCGGGGAGCTGTTTTTT.

This rearrangement joins TRBV19 to TRBJ2-3; a possible D gene is TRBD1 (5 bases). CDR3 length equals 15 residues. Germline V gene data show CDR1 as LNHDA and CDR2 as SQIVND (reference sequence). The V gene lost 10 bases and the J gene lost 0 bases, with 17 bases spanning the gap. The CDR3: CATEVGAASTDTQYF. The CDR3 DNA is TGTGCCACCGAGGTTGGGGCCGCTAGCACAGATACGCAGTATTTT.

The V gene is TRBV4-1, the J gene TRBJ2-1; 7 bases are shared with TRBD2. CDR1 and CDR2 (germline): MGHRA, YSYEKL. This CDR3 contains 18 residues. With V trimmed by 1 base and J by 0 bases, 9 bases remained unmatched. In DNA form, the CDR3 reads TGCGCCAGCAGCCAAGTGACTAGCCCAGTGCCCTCCTACAATGAGCAGTTCTTC. Encoded protein: CASSQVTSPVPSYNEQFF.

This clone was observed once. The rearrangement joins TRBV4-1 to TRBJ2-7, with 7 bases matching TRBD2. J was trimmed by 5 bases and V by 6 bases; bases with no gene match: 10. The CDR3 spans 14 residues. Germline V gene lookup returns CDR1 MGHRA and CDR2 YSYEKL. The CDR3 sequence: CASSQRAGVHEQYF. CDR3 DNA sequence: TGCGCCAGCAGTCAAAGGGCGGGAGTCCACGAGCAGTACTTC.

V is TRBV28 and J is TRBJ2-3; TRBD2 aligns across 11 bases. The germline V gene encodes CDR1 MDHEN and CDR2 SYDVKM. The CDR3 is 16 residues long. V lost 5 bases to trimming and J lost 1 base; unmatched junction nucleotides: 5. The CDR3 coding sequence is TGTGCCAGCAGTCAGATACTAGCGGGAGGCACAGATACGCAGTATTTT. This gives the protein CASSQILAGGTDTQYF.

J is TRBJ2-7 and V is TRBV27, with no clear D. The length of the CDR3 is 17 residues. Germline assignment: CDR1 MNHEY and CDR2 SMNVEV (reference sequence). With 6 bases removed from V and 0 bases from J, the gap between germline ends came to 21 bases. The CDR3 protein is CASSQIPTEPNSYEQYF. CDR3 in DNA: TGTGCCAGCAGCCAAATCCCCACAGAGCCTAACTCCTACGAGCAGTACTTC.